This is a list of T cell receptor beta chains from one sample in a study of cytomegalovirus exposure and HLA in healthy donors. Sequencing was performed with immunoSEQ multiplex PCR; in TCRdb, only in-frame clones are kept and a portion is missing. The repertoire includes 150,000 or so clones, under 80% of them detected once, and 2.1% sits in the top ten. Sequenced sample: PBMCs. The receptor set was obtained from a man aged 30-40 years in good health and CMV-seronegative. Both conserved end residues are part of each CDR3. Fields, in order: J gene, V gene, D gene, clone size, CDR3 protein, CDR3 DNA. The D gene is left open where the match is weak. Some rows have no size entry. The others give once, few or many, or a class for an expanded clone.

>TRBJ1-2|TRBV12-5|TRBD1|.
CASGPGTGVNYGYTF
TGTGCTAGTGGACCCGGGACAGGAGTTAACTATGGCTACACCTTC
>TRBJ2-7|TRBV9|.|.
CASSSQQGYEQYF
TGTGCCAGCAGCTCCCAACAGGGCTACGAGCAGTACTTC
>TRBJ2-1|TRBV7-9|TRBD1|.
CASSQGQGISNEQFF
TGTGCCAGCAGCCAGGGACAGGGCATTAGTAATGAGCAGTTCTTC
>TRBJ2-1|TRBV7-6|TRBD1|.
CASSLGQGGVNEQFF
TGTGCCAGCAGCTTGGGACAGGGAGGGGTCAATGAGCAGTTCTTC
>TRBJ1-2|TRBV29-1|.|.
CSVHYRGSGGYTF
TGCAGCGTTCATTACCGAGGGTCGGGTGGCTACACCTTC
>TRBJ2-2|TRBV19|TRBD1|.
CASSITGHRGPTGELFF
TGTGCCAGTAGTATAACGGGTCACAGGGGGCCCACCGGGGAGCTGTTTTTT
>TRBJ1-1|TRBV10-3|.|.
CAISESGNTEAFF
TGTGCCATCAGTGAGTCCGGGAACACTGAAGCTTTCTTT
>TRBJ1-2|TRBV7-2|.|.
CASSVQGGAGGYTF
TGTGCCAGCAGCGTCCAGGGCGGGGCGGGGGGCTACACCTTC
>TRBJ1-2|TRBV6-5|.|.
CASSEGGNYGYTF
TGTGCCAGCAGTGAAGGGGGAAACTATGGCTACACCTTC
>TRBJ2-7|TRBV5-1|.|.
CASSYGQGFTYEQYF
TGCGCCAGCAGCTACGGCCAGGGTTTCACCTACGAGCAGTACTTC
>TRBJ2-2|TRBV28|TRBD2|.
CASRGGSNTGELFF
TGTGCCTCACGCGGGGGATCAAACACCGGGGAGCTGTTTTTT
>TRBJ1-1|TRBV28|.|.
CASSRLGAMNTEAFF
TGTGCCAGCAGTCGCCTGGGGGCTATGAACACTGAAGCTTTCTTT
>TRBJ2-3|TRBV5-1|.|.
CASSSAGSDTQYF
TGCGCCAGCAGCTCCGCAGGGTCCGATACGCAGTATTTT
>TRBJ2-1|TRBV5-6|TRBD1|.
CASSAPRDRVYNEQFF
TGTGCCAGCAGCGCACCTCGGGACAGGGTATACAATGAGCAGTTCTTC
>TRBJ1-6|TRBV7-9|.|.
CASSHRAPNSPLNF
TGTGCCAGCAGCCACAGGGCCCCTAATTCACCCCTCAACTTT
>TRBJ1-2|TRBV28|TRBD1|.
CASSPTGANYGYTF
TGTGCCAGCAGCCCGACAGGGGCTAACTATGGCTACACCTTC
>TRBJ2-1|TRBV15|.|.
CATSRFRHAYNEQFF
TGTGCCACCAGCAGGTTTAGACATGCCTACAATGAGCAGTTCTTC
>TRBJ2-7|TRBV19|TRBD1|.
CASSGDRVLYF
TGTGCCAGTAGCGGGGACAGGGTATTGTACTTC
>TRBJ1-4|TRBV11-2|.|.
CASSLRGRGTNEKLFF
TGTGCCAGCAGCTTAAGGGGGAGGGGGACTAATGAAAAACTGTTTTTT
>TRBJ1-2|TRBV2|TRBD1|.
CASSELGTGDRYTF
TGTGCCAGCAGTGAGCTGGGGACAGGGGATCGCTACACCTTC
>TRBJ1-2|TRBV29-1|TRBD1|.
CSVSDMTGNYGYTF
TGCAGCGTTTCCGATATGACAGGGAACTATGGCTACACCTTC
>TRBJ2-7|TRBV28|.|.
CATRTVEGYEQYF
TGTGCCACCAGGACAGTTGAAGGCTACGAGCAGTACTTC
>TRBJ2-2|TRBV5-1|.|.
CASSLGTSNTGELFF
TGCGCCAGCAGCCTTGGGACATCGAACACCGGGGAGCTGTTTTTT
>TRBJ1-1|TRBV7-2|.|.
CASRTQGATEAFF
TGTGCCAGCCGAACACAGGGCGCCACTGAAGCTTTCTTT
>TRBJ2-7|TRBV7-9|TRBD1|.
CASSSVGGRSYEQYF
TGTGCCAGCAGTTCAGTAGGGGGCCGATCCTACGAGCAGTACTTC
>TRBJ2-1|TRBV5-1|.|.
CASSLNSRGNEQFF
TGCGCCAGCAGCCTTAATTCCAGGGGAAATGAGCAGTTCTTC
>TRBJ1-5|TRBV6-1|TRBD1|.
CASSVGTESNNQPQHF
TGTGCCAGCAGTGTTGGGACAGAAAGTAACAATCAGCCCCAGCATTTT
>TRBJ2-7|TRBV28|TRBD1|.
CASSTGGYEQYF
TGTGCCAGCAGCACAGGGGGCTACGAGCAGTACTTC
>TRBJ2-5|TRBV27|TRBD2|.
CASSLIAGGQETQYF
TGTGCCAGCAGTTTGATAGCGGGGGGCCAAGAGACCCAGTACTTC
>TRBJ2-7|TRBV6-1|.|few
CASNKPGSYEQYF
TGTGCCAGCAATAAGCCAGGCTCCTACGAGCAGTACTTC
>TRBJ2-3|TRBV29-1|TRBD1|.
CSVPGQGRTDTQYF
TGCAGCGTACCGGGACAGGGGCGCACAGATACGCAGTATTTT
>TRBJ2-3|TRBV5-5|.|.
CASTLGREDTQYF
TGTGCCAGCACCCTGGGCCGGGAAGATACGCAGTATTTT
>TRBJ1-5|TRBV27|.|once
CASSLSSEINQPQHF
TGTGCCAGCAGTTTATCATCGGAGATCAATCAGCCCCAGCATTTT
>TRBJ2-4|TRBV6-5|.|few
CATRGGEDKNIQYF
TGTGCCACGAGGGGGGGGGAGGACAAAAACATTCAGTACTTC
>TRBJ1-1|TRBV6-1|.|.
CASSPGSMNTEAFF
TGTGCCAGCAGTCCAGGATCCATGAACACTGAAGCTTTCTTT
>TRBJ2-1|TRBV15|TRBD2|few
CATSRGGGRGGDEQFF
TGTGCCACCAGCAGAGGGGGCGGGCGGGGGGGCGATGAGCAGTTCTTC
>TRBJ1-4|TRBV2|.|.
CASSELTVVNEKLFF
TGTGCCAGCAGTGAACTGACAGTCGTGAATGAAAAACTGTTTTTT
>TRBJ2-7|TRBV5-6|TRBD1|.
CASSWGQTYEQYF
TGTGCCAGCAGCTGGGGACAGACCTACGAGCAGTACTTC
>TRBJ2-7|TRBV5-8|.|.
CASSPPDGAVIFYEQYF
TGTGCCAGCAGCCCACCTGACGGAGCCGTGATCTTCTACGAGCAGTACTTC
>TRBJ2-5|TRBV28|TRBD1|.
CASSSMGQGAETQYF
TGTGCCAGCTCCTCTATGGGACAGGGGGCCGAGACCCAGTACTTC
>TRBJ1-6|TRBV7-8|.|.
CASSLRGSSYNSPLHF
TGTGCCAGCAGCTTACGGGGAAGCTCCTATAATTCACCCCTCCACTTT
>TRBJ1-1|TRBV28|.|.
CASRGDREAFF
TGTGCCAGCAGGGGTGACAGGGAAGCTTTCTTT